Given below is one T cell receptor (beta chain) in context. No antigen is known for it. The data stem from a study of T cell responses to AZD1222 COVID-19 vaccine. Notes on the study in general: Repertoire sampling occurred only after the peak T cell response. The reported proportion of spike-specific TCRs targeting unmutated variant regions was nearly half. The study identified only five to seven AZD1222 recipients as seropositive at baseline.

The ends lost 0 bases at V and 8 bases at J; junction bases unmatched: 9. Germline V gene sequence: CDR1 KGHSH, CDR2 LQKENI. CDR3 length equals 15 residues. Clones were sequenced by immunoSEQ multiplex PCR, and TCRdb holds only the in-frame ones, with some missing. This table holds 130,000 or so clones, 94% found once. The TCR was taken from an adult in good health. V usage is TRBV18 and J usage is TRBJ1-1; 7 bases align to TRBD1. Material: peripheral blood, obtained on day 0 of AZD1222 vaccination. The CDR3 sequence: CASSPPLPGGREAFF. Written as DNA, the CDR3 is TGTGCCAGCTCACCACCACTCCCAGGGGGTAGGGAAGCTTTCTTT.